This T cell receptor beta chain was recorded in a study of Graves' ophthalmopathy and Graves' hyperthyroidism. Study-level results: Discrimination between ophthalmopathy and stable hyperthyroidism by a 13-signature model showed about 88% sensitivity and more than 65% specificity.

Beta-chain TCR CDR3 regions were amplified from RNA transcripts. First-round RT-PCR with HTBI primers preceded a second-round multiplex PCR. MiXCR, applied by TCRdb to the multiplex PCR reads, yields one record per CDR3 protein. Of about 230,000 distinct CDR3 sequences in the sample, 45% are singletons; the top ten hold around 43%. About this clonotype itself: Its specificity is unknown.

Trimming took 7 bases from V and 3 from J, leaving 16 bases between them. The germline V gene encodes CDR1 WSHSY and CDR2 SAAADI. This CDR3 region has 14 residues. V and J are TRBV10-2 and TRBJ2-7; D may be TRBD1 or TRBD2 (6 bases each). The source material was peripheral blood. This TCR derives from an adult man with Graves' ophthalmopathy. The CDR3 DNA reads as TGCGCCAGCACCTTAAAAGGAGGGGGCTACGAGCAGTACTTC. This gives the protein CASTLKGGGYEQYF.